The 31 T cell receptor beta chains presented below share a single source sample, sequenced in a study of sequential checkpoint blockade in melanoma. Treatment reported: randomized to nivolumab then ipilimumab (arm A) or the reverse (arm B). Data came from immunoSEQ multiplex PCR; TCRdb stores just in-frame clones and leaves some out. The sample contains over 15,000 clones, around 82% of which appear only once. The starting material was CD8+ T cells sorted from blood (inferred from file names), obtained from a patient given nivolumab and ipilimumab in sequence. The source of these receptors is a human donor with melanoma.

CDR3 residues: CASSPSGGTEAFF. CDR3 bases: TGTGCCAGCAGTCCTTCAGGGGGCACTGAAGCTTTCTTT. The chain couples TRBV27 to TRBJ1-1, with 7 bases aligning to TRBD1. Trimming removed 5 bases from V and 4 bases from J; junction bases left unmatched: 4. Germline-derived CDR1 and CDR2 are MNHEY and SMNVEV (reference sequence). This CDR3 is 13 amino acids long.

V is TRBV14 and J is TRBJ2-3; 13 nucleotides match TRBD2. The CDR3 length is 16 residues. CDR1 and CDR2 from the germline V gene are SGHDN and FVKESK. The V segment lost 4 bases and the J segment 4 bases; nucleotides outside the gene matches: 5. In nucleotides, the CDR3 is TGTGCCAGCAGCCCAAGGACTAGCGGGAGAGCAGATACGCAGTATTTT. Its protein is CASSPRTSGRADTQYF.

The chain carries TRBV29-1 and TRBJ2-5; possible D gene TRBD1, 5 bases. The germline gives CDR1 SQVTM, CDR2 ANQGSEA. This CDR3 is 16 amino acids long. V lost 0 bases and J 5 bases, leaving 19 bases between the germline ends. The CDR3 loop reads CSVEDVLAGNGETQYF. The DNA of the CDR3 is TGCAGCGTTGAAGATGTCCTCGCAGGGAATGGGGAGACCCAGTACTTC.

There are a few counts of this clone. The chain is built from TRBV19 and TRBJ1-3; 12 nucleotides align to TRBD1. Trimming cost V 5 bases and J 3 bases; bases outside gene matches: 8. Germline CDR1 and CDR2: LNHDA and SQIVND (reference sequence). This CDR3 has 17 residues. As DNA, the CDR3 is TGTGCCAGTAGTGCGCCCGGGACAGGGGGCTTTGGAAACACCATATATTTT. Protein: CASSAPGTGGFGNTIYF.

The chain links TRBV27 to TRBJ2-1; tentatively, D is TRBD2 (6 bases). The CDR3 loop spans 16 amino acids. Germline loops: CDR1 MNHEY, CDR2 SMNVEV (reference sequence). Between the trimmed V and J ends, which lost 6 bases and 8 bases, there was a span of 23 bases. The CDR3 loop reads CASSSRGGAGPDEQFF. The CDR3 DNA is TGTGCCAGCAGCTCACGAGGCGGGGCGGGGCCGGATGAGCAGTTCTTC.

The V and J genes are TRBV5-4 and TRBJ1-1; 12 nucleotides line up with TRBD1. Germline CDR1 and CDR2: SGHNT and YYREEE (reference sequence). The V gene end was trimmed by 3 bases and the J gene end by 0 bases; junction bases not matched to a gene: 9. The CDR3 loop spans 18 amino acids. The CDR3 sequence: CASSWGTGGMKMNTEAFF. The DNA for the CDR3 is TGTGCCAGCAGCTGGGGGACAGGGGGCATGAAGATGAACACTGAAGCTTTCTTT.

V is TRBV4-2 and J is TRBJ1-1; no firm D call. Germline V gene sequence: CDR1 LGHNA, CDR2 YNFKEQ. The CDR3 extends over 14 amino acids. V gave up 0 bases and J gave up 1 base, with 6 bases separating them. The CDR3 loop reads CASSQEAGNTEAFF. CDR3 nucleotides: TGTGCCAGCAGCCAAGAAGCGGGGAACACTGAAGCTTTCTTT.

The J gene is TRBJ2-3, the V gene TRBV30; 14 nucleotides align to TRBD2. V dropped 0 bases and J dropped 2; count of bases not matched to a gene: 7. The CDR3 runs to 18 residues. Germline V gene lookup returns CDR1 GTSNPN and CDR2 SVGIG (reference sequence). In DNA form, the CDR3 reads TGTGCCTGGAGTGTACTGGGACTAGCGGGGGTGAACACAGATACGCAGTATTTT. It codes for CAWSVLGLAGVNTDTQYF. Full variable domain (rest looked up from reference TRBV30 and TRBJ2-3): SQTIHQWPATLVQPVGSPLSLECTVEGTSNPNLYWYRQAAGRGLQLLFYSVGIGQISSEVPQNLSASRPQDRQFILSSKKLLLSDSGFYLCAWSVLGLAGVNTDTQYFGPGTRLTVL.

The chain carries TRBV5-4 and TRBJ2-1, with TRBD2 as a possible D gene (6 bases). Germline values: CDR1 SGHNT, CDR2 YYREEE (reference sequence). CDR3 length: 14 amino acids. The V gene lost 2 bases and the J gene lost 1 base, with 7 bases spanning the gap. The CDR3 nucleotides read TGTGCCAGCAGCTTCGGGGGTTCCTACAATGAGCAGTTCTTC. Protein: CASSFGGSYNEQFF.

J is TRBJ1-1 and V is TRBV23-1, with D possibly matching TRBD1 (6 bases). TRBV23-1 is sorted into the ORF group, with uncertain function. The CDR3 covers 14 residues. The V end lost 3 bases, the J end lost 1 base, and 9 bases lay between the germline ends. CDR3 bases: TGCGCCAGCAGTCAGGGGGCATGGAACACTGAAGCTTTCTTT. This translates into CASSQGAWNTEAFF.

CDR3 sequence reads: CASSAGGSGYTF. The CDR3 region has the DNA TGTGCCAGCAGCGCAGGGGGCAGTGGCTACACCTTC. The V call is TRBV6-1, the J call TRBJ1-2, with 8 bases aligning to TRBD1. The germline gives CDR1 MNHNS, CDR2 SASEGT. This CDR3 comprises 12 residues. With V trimmed by 6 bases and J by 7 bases, 4 bases remained unmatched.

This rearrangement joins TRBV13 to TRBJ1-2; D remains ambiguous. Trimming stripped 7 bases from V and 1 base from J, with 10 bases between. Germline CDR1 reads PRHDT; CDR2 reads FYEKMQ (reference sequence). The CDR3 extends over 13 amino acids. In DNA, the CDR3 is TGTGCCAGCACCCCAGGTTATAACTATGGCTACACCTTC. This encodes CASTPGYNYGYTF.

The chain carries TRBV6-1 and TRBJ2-7; possibly TRBD2 for D (5 bases). The CDR3 has 13 amino acids. CDR1 is MNHNS and CDR2 is SASEGT in the germline V gene. Trimming stripped 6 bases from V and 0 bases from J, with 9 bases between. The CDR3 region is CASRGLISYEQYF. In DNA form, the CDR3 reads TGTGCCAGCAGAGGACTGATCTCCTACGAGCAGTACTTC.

The chain has TRBV5-8 and TRBJ2-1; 8 nucleotides line up with TRBD2. V lost 4 bases and J lost 6; bases outside the gene matches: 15. Germline-derived CDR1 and CDR2 are SGHTS and YDEGEE. CDR3 length: 17 amino acids. Here the CDR3 reads CASSLEGLAGIGNEQFF. The DNA of the CDR3 is TGTGCCAGCAGCCTGGAAGGACTAGCCGGGATAGGCAATGAGCAGTTCTTC.

The chain employs TRBV2 and TRBJ1-1; possible D gene TRBD1, 6 bases. The CDR3 sequence is 13 residues long. The V and J ends lost 5 bases and 2 bases respectively, with 9 bases between them. Germline CDR1 is SNHLY and CDR2 is FYNNEI. The CDR3 sequence: CASSRTENTEAFF. The CDR3 DNA is TGTGCCAGCAGTCGGACAGAAAACACTGAAGCTTTCTTT.

This clone was counted a single time. The V and J genes are TRBV10-3 and TRBJ2-5; D possibly corresponds to TRBD2 (5 bases). The CDR3 totals 15 residues. From germline, CDR1 is ENHRY and CDR2 SYGVKD. Trimming took 1 base from V and 5 from J, leaving 14 bases between them. The CDR3, as DNA: TGTGCCATCAGTGAGTGGGAGAAGGGAGAGGAGACCCAGTACTTC. This sequence encodes CAISEWEKGEETQYF.

This clone was seen a few times. The chain's CDR3 is CASERGTYEQYF. DNA of the CDR3: TGTGCCTCTGAGCGGGGGACCTACGAGCAGTACTTC. The chain joins TRBV28 to TRBJ2-7, with TRBD2 identical over 8 bases. The germline V gene has CDR1 MDHEN and CDR2 SYDVKM. V was pared by 11 bases and J by 2 bases, with 5 bases of the junction left unmatched. There are 12 residues in the CDR3.

V usage is TRBV19 and J usage is TRBJ2-7; TRBD1 agrees at 10 bases. V was pared by 9 bases and J by 2 bases, with 10 bases of the junction left unmatched. In germline, CDR1 is LNHDA, CDR2 SQIVND (reference sequence). CDR3 length: 15 residues. The CDR3 sequence: CASSNSGQGPYEQYF. DNA of the CDR3: TGTGCCAGCTCCAACTCGGGACAGGGGCCCTACGAGCAGTACTTC. The full variable domain, its missing parts supplied by reference TRBV19 and TRBJ2-7, is DGGITQSPKYLFRKEGQNVTLSCEQNLNHDAMYWYRQDPGQGLRLIYYSQIVNDFQKGDIAEGYSVSREKKESFPLTVTSAQKNPTAFYLCASSNSGQGPYEQYFGPGTRLTVT.

The CDR3 protein is CASSLGTAAYNEQFF. In nucleotides, the CDR3 is TGTGCCAGCAGTTTAGGTACTGCGGCTTACAATGAGCAGTTCTTC. J is TRBJ2-1 and V is TRBV28, with D unresolved. Germline V gene data show CDR1 as MDHEN and CDR2 as SYDVKM. V lost 2 bases to trimming and J lost 4 bases, with 12 bases between them. This CDR3 spans 15 amino acids.

The genes are TRBV4-2 and TRBJ2-7; tentatively, D is TRBD1 (6 bases). Between the trimmed V and J ends, which lost 4 bases and 2 bases, there was a span of 15 bases. The germline V gene has CDR1 LGHNA and CDR2 YNFKEQ. This CDR3 has 15 amino acids. CDR3 region: CASSRTRDTTYEQYF. CDR3 nucleotides: TGTGCCAGCAGCCGGACCCGGGACACAACCTACGAGCAGTACTTC.

This clone was detected a few times. The junction and the germline gene differ at one end; a read error may be behind it. The rearrangement links TRBV28 to TRBJ2-7, with D possibly matching TRBD1 (6 bases). Germline V CDR1 and CDR2: MDHEN, SYDVKM. The CDR3 contains 11 residues. CDR3 in DNA: TGTGCCAGCAGTTTAGGTCAGGGGTTCGACTTC. It specifies CASSLGQGFDF.

The chain couples TRBV30 to TRBJ1-1, with unresolved D. CDR3 length: 13 amino acids. The V end lost 1 base, the J end lost 0 bases, and 6 bases lay between the germline ends. Germline V gives CDR1 GTSNPN, CDR2 SVGIG (reference sequence). The CDR3 bases are TGTGCCTGGAGTGGACACATGAACACTGAAGCTTTCTTT. Translation: CAWSGHMNTEAFF.

The CDR3 coding sequence is TGTGCCAGTACCCCCCGAGGGAAACAGCCCCAGCATTTT. Its translation: CASTPRGKQPQHF. The rearrangement links TRBV19 to TRBJ1-5; D is unclear. The CDR3 has 13 residues. Germline V gene sequence: CDR1 LNHDA, CDR2 SQIVND (reference sequence). V gave up 7 bases and J gave up 7 bases, with 14 bases separating them.

V is TRBV28 and J is TRBJ2-1; 7 nucleotides agree with TRBD2. Per the germline V gene, CDR1 is MDHEN and CDR2 is SYDVKM. J gave up 4 bases and V 5 bases, and 8 bases lay outside the gene matches. The CDR3 totals 15 residues. The CDR3 spells CASSILGLKYNEQFF. The CDR3 region has the DNA TGTGCCAGCAGTATATTGGGACTAAAATACAATGAGCAGTTCTTC.

The chain has TRBV28 and TRBJ1-5; 10 bases agree with TRBD1. This CDR3 spans 14 amino acids. Per the germline V gene, CDR1 is MDHEN and CDR2 is SYDVKM. Losses at the gene ends were 10 bases for V and 7 bases for J; bases not matched to a gene: 10. The CDR3 spells CATRTGGVGQPQHF. The CDR3 nucleotides read TGTGCCACCCGGACAGGGGGGGTGGGCCAGCCCCAGCATTTT.

This sequence joins TRBV5-1 and TRBJ2-5; D is unresolved. This CDR3 has 14 amino acids. CDR1 is SGHRS, CDR2 YFSETQ, per germline. V shed 5 bases and J shed 0 bases, with 11 bases lying between them. The chain's CDR3 is CASRIMQDQETQYF. In DNA, the CDR3 is TGCGCCAGCAGAATCATGCAGGACCAAGAGACCCAGTACTTC.

The chain joins TRBV27 to TRBJ2-7, with 7 bases matching TRBD1. CDR1 is MNHEY, CDR2 SMNVEV, per germline (reference sequence). This CDR3 spans 13 amino acids. Unmatched junction bases numbered 3, after V lost 1 base and J lost 6 bases. CDR3 coding DNA: TGTGCCAGCAGTTTATTGGCAGGGGGCGAGCAGTACTTC. Protein sequence: CASSLLAGGEQYF.

V gene TRBV28 combines with J gene TRBJ2-7; 13 nucleotides match TRBD2. Per germline, CDR1 MDHEN and CDR2 SYDVKM. There are 16 residues in the CDR3. J lost 2 bases, V lost 2 bases, and 3 bases had no gene match. The CDR3 bases are TGTGCCAGCAGTTTAACTAGCGGGAGGGGCCCCTACGAGCAGTACTTC. Its translation: CASSLTSGRGPYEQYF.

The J gene is TRBJ1-1, the V gene TRBV4-2; TRBD1 is a possible D gene (6 bases). CDR1 LGHNA and CDR2 YNFKEQ come from the germline V gene. With 3 bases removed from V and 5 bases from J, the gap between germline ends came to 16 bases. There are 15 residues in the CDR3. The CDR3 bases are TGTGCCAGCAGCCACAAGAAGGAGGGGGGGACTGAAGCTTTCTTT. Translating it yields CASSHKKEGGTEAFF.

This clone was detected only a few times. This rearrangement joins TRBV6-5 to TRBJ2-6; possibly TRBD1 for D (5 bases). Germline lookup yields CDR1 MNHEY and CDR2 SVGAGI. Trimming took 7 bases from V and 0 from J, leaving 10 bases between them. This CDR3 region has 15 residues. DNA for the CDR3: TGTGCCAGCACCCAGGGCCTCTCTGGGGCCAACGTCCTGACTTTC. Translating gives CASTQGLSGANVLTF.

This clone was seen a single time. The chain uses TRBV2 and TRBJ2-7; the D gene is possibly TRBD1 (5 bases). Trimming took 7 bases from V and 2 from J, leaving 9 bases between them. Germline V lookup: CDR1 SNHLY, CDR2 FYNNEI. The CDR3 contains 12 residues. DNA for the CDR3: TGTGCCAGCAAAAAGGGGACCTACGAGCAGTACTTC. Its translation: CASKKGTYEQYF.